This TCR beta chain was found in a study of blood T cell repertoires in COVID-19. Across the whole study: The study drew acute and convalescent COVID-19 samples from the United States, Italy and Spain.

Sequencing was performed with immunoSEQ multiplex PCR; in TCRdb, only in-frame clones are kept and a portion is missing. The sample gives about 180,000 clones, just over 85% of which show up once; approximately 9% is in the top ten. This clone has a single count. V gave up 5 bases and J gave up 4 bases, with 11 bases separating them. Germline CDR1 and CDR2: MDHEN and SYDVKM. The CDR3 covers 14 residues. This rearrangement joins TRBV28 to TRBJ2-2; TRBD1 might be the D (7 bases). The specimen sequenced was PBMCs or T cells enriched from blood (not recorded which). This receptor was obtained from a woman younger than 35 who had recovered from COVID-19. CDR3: CASSRRGRTGELFF. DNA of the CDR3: TGTGCCAGCAGTAGGAGGGGGCGCACCGGGGAGCTGTTTTTT. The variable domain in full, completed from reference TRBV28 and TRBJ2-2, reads DVKVTQSSRYLVKRTGEKVFLECVQDMDHENMFWYRQDPGLGLRLIYFSYDVKMKEKGDIPEGYSVSREKKERFSLILESASTNQTSMYLCASSRRGRTGELFFGEGSRLTVL.